These T cell receptor beta chains were read from a single sample in a study of neurological immune-mediated disorders. TCRdb ran MiXCR on the 5' RACE reads and lists one entry per CDR3 protein. The sample yields more than 15,000 distinct CDR3 sequences, approximately 2.5% seen once. The specimen was PBMCs. The receptors were sampled from a woman aged 18-30 years with multiple sclerosis. CDR3s include the opening cysteine and the closing phenylalanine or tryptophan. A D gene is named only where the DNA matches it firmly. Size values are once, few and many counts, or a class for expanded clones, and some rows have none.

D	size	V	J	CDR3	DNA
NA	many	TRBV12-3/TRBV12-4	TRBJ1-5	CASRLLGKGNQPQHF	TGTGCCAGCAGACTGCTGGGGAAGGGCAATCAGCCCCAGCATTTT
TRBD1	NA	TRBV5-1	TRBJ1-1	CASSLRGQVTEAFF	TGCGCCAGCAGCTTGCGGGGACAGGTCACTGAAGCTTTCTTT
TRBD2	many	TRBV9	TRBJ2-5	CASSVGSSGRARETQYF	TGTGCCAGCAGCGTAGGGTCCAGCGGGAGGGCCCGAGAGACCCAGTACTTC
NA	many	TRBV12-3/TRBV12-4	TRBJ2-4	CASSFGGLAKNIQYF	TGTGCCAGCAGTTTTGGCGGATTAGCCAAAAACATTCAGTACTTC
TRBD1	medium-sized	TRBV25-1	TRBJ1-4	CASGGQGARKLFF	TGTGCCAGCGGGGGACAGGGGGCGAGAAAACTGTTTTTT
TRBD2	medium-sized	TRBV3-1	TRBJ2-5	CASSVSGRGETQYF	TGTGCCAGCAGCGTTAGCGGGAGAGGGGAGACCCAGTACTTC
NA	many	TRBV7-8	TRBJ1-2	CASSFRVGYGYTF	TGTGCCAGCAGCTTCAGGGTTGGGTATGGCTACACCTTC
NA	many	TRBV20-1	TRBJ2-1	CSARSSGAYNEQFF	TGCAGTGCTAGAAGTAGCGGAGCCTACAATGAGCAGTTCTTC
NA	many	TRBV27	TRBJ2-3	CASSSATDTQYF	TGTGCCAGCAGTTCCGCAACAGATACGCAGTATTTT
NA	many	TRBV2	TRBJ2-1	CASNGDGNEQFF	TGTGCCAGCAATGGGGATGGGAATGAGCAGTTCTTC
TRBD1	many	TRBV9	TRBJ1-2	CASSEPPTGTDIYGYTF	TGTGCCAGCAGCGAACCACCTACCGGGACAGATATTTATGGCTACACCTTC
NA	many	TRBV10-3	TRBJ2-1	CAIRTSDARSTGEQFF	TGTGCCATCAGGACTTCGGACGCCCGAAGCACGGGTGAGCAGTTCTTC
NA	many	TRBV7-9	TRBJ2-5	CASSRESSQETQYF	TGTGCCAGCAGCAGAGAGTCGTCCCAAGAGACCCAGTACTTC
NA	many	TRBV5-8	TRBJ2-6	CASSSKMPHSRTF	TGTGCCAGCAGCTCAAAGATGCCCCACAGTCGGACTTTC
TRBD1	many	TRBV7-6	TRBJ2-5	CASSFPPDRGGETQYF	TGTGCCAGCAGCTTTCCCCCCGACAGGGGAGGAGAGACCCAGTACTTC
NA	many	TRBV10-3	TRBJ2-6	CAISDLRSGANVLTF	TGTGCCATCAGTGACCTCCGCTCTGGGGCCAACGTCCTGACTTTC
TRBD2	many	TRBV3-1	TRBJ2-1	CASSRTGLGTVSSYNEQFF	TGTGCCAGCAGCCGGACCGGACTAGGGACCGTCAGCTCCTACAATGAGCAGTTCTTC
NA	many	TRBV7-9	TRBJ1-2	CASSLGLDSNGYTF	TGTGCCAGCAGCTTAGGCCTGGACAGCAATGGCTACACCTTC
NA	many	TRBV21-1	TRBJ2-3	CASSKCHRADTQYF	TGTGCCAGCAGCAAATGTCACAGGGCAGATACGCAGTATTTT
TRBD1	many	TRBV20-1	TRBJ1-4	CSARGGQAGEKLFF	TGCAGTGCTAGAGGAGGACAGGCAGGAGAAAAACTGTTTTTT
NA	many	TRBV2	TRBJ2-1	CASSEHGYNEQFF	TGTGCCAGCAGTGAACACGGTTACAATGAGCAGTTCTTC
NA	many	TRBV10-2	TRBJ2-3	CASRRGGGDTQYF	TGCGCCAGCAGGAGGGGGGGAGGGGATACGCAGTATTTT
NA	few	TRBV27	TRBJ2-3	CASSFSRLDTQYF	TGTGCCAGCAGTTTTAGTCGGCTAGATACGCAGTATTTT
TRBD1	many	TRBV18	TRBJ2-1	CASRGTAEQFF	TGTGCCAGCCGAGGGACAGCAGAGCAGTTCTTC
NA	NA	TRBV9	TRBJ2-3	CTSSVVTGDTQYF	TGTACCAGCAGCGTAGTAACCGGAGATACGCAGTATTTT
NA	NA	TRBV5-4	TRBJ2-3	CASSYSYTQYF	TGTGCCAGCAGCTATTCATATACGCAGTATTTT
NA	many	TRBV7-7	TRBJ2-5	CASSRQGQVQETQYF	TGTGCTAGCAGCCGTCAGGGGCAGGTTCAAGAGACCCAGTACTTC